Shown below are 31 T cell receptor beta chains from a single sample sequenced in a study of T cells in pancreatic ductal adenocarcinoma. Selected pancreatic ductal adenocarcinoma patients had undergone surgery without neoadjuvant therapy. Assay: immunoSEQ multiplex PCR; the TCRdb copy retains only in-frame clones and omits some. In the table there are more than 4,000 clones, approximately 72% of which are singletons. Sequenced sample: pancreatic tumor tissue. The receptors here all came from a human donor with pancreatic ductal adenocarcinoma.

The rearrangement links TRBV2 to TRBJ2-1; 9 positions agree with TRBD2. The CDR3 totals 15 residues. Trimming took 2 bases from V and 7 from J; bases not matched to a gene: 6. Germline V gives CDR1 SNHLY, CDR2 FYNNEI. The CDR3 loop is CASSELAGEANEQFF. The DNA for the CDR3 is TGTGCCAGCAGTGAATTAGCGGGAGAAGCTAATGAGCAGTTCTTC.

The J gene is TRBJ2-3, the V gene TRBV2, with 7 bases aligning to TRBD2. CDR1 and CDR2 (germline): SNHLY, FYNNEI. V was pared by 5 bases and J by 0 bases, with 2 bases of the junction left unmatched. CDR3 size: 14 residues. In DNA form, the CDR3 reads TGTGCCAGCAGTCGGGACTACAGCACAGATACGCAGTATTTT. Its translation is CASSRDYSTDTQYF.

The genes are TRBV2 and TRBJ2-1; TRBD2 is a possible D gene (5 bases). From germline, CDR1 is SNHLY and CDR2 FYNNEI. Trimming removed 6 bases at V and 7 bases at J, with 10 bases between. The CDR3 consists of 12 residues. The CDR3 region is CASRGSGNEQFF. The CDR3 DNA follows: TGTGCCAGCAGAGGTTCGGGGAATGAGCAGTTCTTC.

This chain joins TRBV6-1 and TRBJ1-3; 8 bases agree with TRBD1. The CDR3 covers 16 residues. Germline V lookup: CDR1 MNHNS, CDR2 SASEGT. V gave up 4 bases and J gave up 2 bases; unmatched junction bases: 7. Here the CDR3 reads CASSVQGGLPGNTIYF. In DNA, the CDR3 is TGTGCCAGCAGTGTACAGGGGGGTTTGCCTGGAAACACCATATATTTT.

V and J are TRBV6-6 and TRBJ1-4; D possibly corresponds to TRBD1 (6 bases). CDR1 MNHNY and CDR2 SVGAGI come from the germline V gene (reference sequence). CDR3 size: 13 residues. Trimming took 8 bases from V and 6 from J, leaving 13 bases between them. The CDR3 coding sequence is TGTGCCAGCTCGCGACAGGCAGATGAAAAACTGTTTTTT. This encodes CASSRQADEKLFF.

V is TRBV6-1 and J is TRBJ2-5; the D call may be TRBD1 or TRBD2 (5 bases each). This CDR3 has 15 amino acids. The germline CDR1 and CDR2 sequences are MNHNS and SASEGT. Trimming cost V 0 bases and J 8 bases, with 16 bases left between them. The CDR3 bases are TGTGCCAGCAGTGAAGCGGGACGGTCGGTTCGAACCCAGTACTTC. Residues: CASSEAGRSVRTQYF.

The rearrangement links TRBV28 to TRBJ1-2, with 7 bases fitting TRBD1. Germline-derived CDR1 and CDR2 are MDHEN and SYDVKM. The CDR3 runs to 14 residues. The junction had 8 bases not matched to a gene; V was cut back by 4 bases and J by 6 bases. Here the CDR3 reads CASSSRQGGHGYTF. The CDR3, as DNA: TGTGCCAGCAGTTCAAGACAGGGAGGGCATGGCTACACCTTC.

CDR3 DNA sequence: TGTGCCAGCAGCAAAGGGGCGACGTGTGGCTACACCTTC. Its translation is CASSKGATCGYTF. The chain recombines TRBV21-1 with TRBJ1-2; TRBD1, the table's D call, lacks a check against the DNA. TRBV21-1 is given as a pseudogene. The CDR3 has 13 residues.

The chain links TRBV6-4 to TRBJ2-1; D is tentatively TRBD1 or TRBD2 (5 bases each). The V end was cut by 6 bases, the J end by 4 bases, with 16 bases between. This CDR3 region has 15 residues. CDR1 and CDR2 from the germline V gene are MRHNA and SNTAGT. The CDR3 loop reads CASSEVGTSYNEQFF. CDR3 sequence (DNA): TGTGCCAGCAGCGAAGTGGGGACGTCGTACAATGAGCAGTTCTTC.

The chain links TRBV19 to TRBJ2-7; possibly TRBD1 for D (5 bases). CDR1 LNHDA and CDR2 SQIVND come from the germline V gene (reference sequence). The V end lost 6 bases, the J end lost 3 bases, and 15 bases lay between the germline ends. This CDR3 spans 14 amino acids. The CDR3 DNA reads as TGTGCCAGTAGAGAACCTAACAGGCGCTACGAGCAGTACTTC. Translating gives CASREPNRRYEQYF.

The rearrangement uses TRBV27 and TRBJ1-5, with a tentative D call TRBD1 (6 bases). Germline loops: CDR1 MNHEY, CDR2 SMNVEV (reference sequence). V was cut by 5 bases and J by 0 bases, with 11 bases left in between. CDR3 length equals 15 residues. The CDR3 sequence: CASSPTGYSNQPQHF. Written as DNA, the CDR3 is TGTGCCAGCAGTCCGACAGGTTATAGCAATCAGCCCCAGCATTTT.

This clone has more than one count but fewer than ten. The chain couples TRBV19 to TRBJ2-1; 12 bases align to TRBD2. The V gene's germline CDR1 is LNHDA and CDR2 SQIVND (reference sequence). There are 15 residues in the CDR3. After removal of 5 bases from V and 6 bases from J, the junction contained 5 bases not matched to a gene. In DNA, the CDR3 is TGTGCCAGTAGTGAGCTAGCGGGGGGGCCCAATGAGCAGTTCTTC. Its protein product is CASSELAGGPNEQFF.

V and J are TRBV28 and TRBJ2-4, with a possible D match to TRBD2 (6 bases). Germline values: CDR1 MDHEN, CDR2 SYDVKM. This CDR3 is built from 14 residues. V was cut by 3 bases and J by 0 bases, with 6 bases left in between. The CDR3 region is CASSLGLAKNIQYF. DNA for the CDR3: TGTGCCAGCAGTTTGGGACTAGCCAAAAACATTCAGTACTTC.

The V and J genes are TRBV18 and TRBJ1-6, with a possible D match to TRBD1 (5 bases). CDR1 and CDR2 (germline): KGHSH, LQKENI. V lost 6 bases and J lost 6, with 12 bases in between. This CDR3 contains 14 residues. The DNA of the CDR3 is TGTGCCAGCTCCCTCGGGACTTCTAATTCACCCCTCCACTTT. The encoded protein is CASSLGTSNSPLHF.

V gene TRBV7-9 combines with J gene TRBJ2-3; D not certain. The V gene lost 7 bases and the J gene lost 7 bases, with 9 bases spanning the gap. The CDR3 totals 11 residues. Germline CDR1 and CDR2: SEHNR and FQNEAQ (reference sequence). The CDR3 is CASNRKNTQYF. The CDR3 region has the DNA TGTGCCAGCAATCGGAAGAATACGCAGTATTTT.

This clone was counted only a few times. The chain employs TRBV19 and TRBJ2-3; D not resolved. CDR1 and CDR2 (germline): LNHDA, SQIVND (reference sequence). With 4 bases removed from V and 0 bases from J, the gap between germline ends came to 8 bases. The CDR3 is made up of 14 amino acids. For the CDR3, the DNA is TGTGCCAGTAGTACGATATATAGCACAGATACGCAGTATTTT. It yields the protein CASSTIYSTDTQYF.

This clone is medium-sized in the sample. The chain is built from TRBV5-4 and TRBJ1-2; tentatively, D is TRBD1 (5 bases). Germline V CDR1 and CDR2: SGHNT, YYREEE (reference sequence). The V end lost 1 base, the J end lost 2 bases, and 15 bases lay between the germline ends. CDR3 size: 16 residues. CDR3 sequence: CASSLTRLGANYGYTF. The CDR3 nucleotides are TGTGCCAGCAGCTTGACCCGGTTAGGGGCGAACTATGGCTACACCTTC. Filled out from reference TRBV5-4 and TRBJ1-2, the complete variable domain reads ETGVTQSPTHLIKTRGQQVTLRCSSQSGHNTVSWYQQALGQGPQFIFQYYREEENGRGNFPPRFSGLQFPNYSSELNVNALELDDSALYLCASSLTRLGANYGYTFGSGTRLTVV.

Only one count was recorded for this clone. The chain links TRBV30 to TRBJ1-2; D is uncertain. Trimming took 7 bases from V and 5 from J, leaving 11 bases between them. The CDR3 extends over 11 amino acids. Germline values: CDR1 GTSNPN, CDR2 SVGIG (reference sequence). This CDR3 reads CASAPDYGYTF. In DNA, the CDR3 is TGTGCCTCCGCCCCGGATTATGGCTACACCTTC.

The V and J genes are TRBV7-6 and TRBJ1-1; D is perhaps TRBD1 (6 bases). Germline V gene data show CDR1 as SGHVS and CDR2 as FNYEAQ. CDR3 length: 13 amino acids. V lost 5 bases, J lost 4 bases, and 11 bases lay in between. CDR3 sequence (DNA): TGTGCCAGCAGCCCAGAGACAGGCACTGAAGCTTTCTTT. Amino acids: CASSPETGTEAFF.

The chain carries TRBV5-6 and TRBJ2-4, with D uncertain. V was shortened by 6 bases and J by 9 bases, with 19 bases between the two germline ends. Germline values: CDR1 SGHDT, CDR2 YYEEEE. The CDR3 extends over 14 amino acids. The CDR3 protein is CASISFRHSGIQYF. The CDR3, as DNA: TGTGCCAGCATTTCATTCCGGCACTCCGGCATTCAGTACTTC.

The rearrangement links TRBV30 to TRBJ2-5; D is uncertain. Trimming removed 0 bases at V and 5 bases at J, with 10 bases between. Germline values: CDR1 GTSNPN, CDR2 SVGIG (reference sequence). The CDR3 covers 13 residues. The chain's CDR3 is CAWSVELGETQYF. CDR3 sequence (DNA): TGTGCCTGGAGTGTAGAGCTGGGGGAGACCCAGTACTTC.

This chain uses TRBV30 with TRBJ1-1; 8 bases match TRBD1. The CDR3 spans 14 residues. Germline assignment: CDR1 GTSNPN and CDR2 SVGIG (reference sequence). Trimming at V came to 3 bases and at J to 1 base, leaving 4 bases not matched to a gene. The CDR3 DNA reads as TGTGCCTGGAGCGGAGGGACAGGGAACACTGAAGCTTTCTTT. Protein product: CAWSGGTGNTEAFF. Supplemented by reference TRBV30 and TRBJ1-1, the full variable domain reads SQTIHQWPATLVQPVGSPLSLECTVEGTSNPNLYWYRQAAGRGLQLLFYSVGIGQISSEVPQNLSASRPQDRQFILSSKKLLLSDSGFYLCAWSGGTGNTEAFFGQGTRLTVV.

This clone was counted a single time. This chain links TRBV30 with TRBJ1-2; weak D call: TRBD1 (5 bases). The ends were cut back, 8 bases at V and 7 bases at J, with 29 bases in the middle. The CDR3 contains 16 residues. Germline V gene lookup returns CDR1 GTSNPN and CDR2 SVGIG (reference sequence). This chain's CDR3 is CAGLGASAPHLSGYTF. The DNA of the CDR3 is TGTGCCGGTCTAGGGGCATCAGCCCCCCATCTATCTGGCTACACCTTC.

This clone is large within its sample. The CDR3: CASSPGGANTEAFF. The CDR3 DNA is TGTGCCAGCTCACCCGGGGGGGCCAACACTGAAGCTTTCTTT. The V call is TRBV18, the J call TRBJ1-1; D is possibly TRBD1 (6 bases). The CDR3 is made up of 14 amino acids. Trimming took 3 bases from V and 2 from J, leaving 10 bases between them. Per germline, CDR1 KGHSH and CDR2 LQKENI.

The CDR3 loop reads CASSLAGGGFFNYGYTF. The CDR3 DNA sequence: TGCGCCAGCAGCTTGGCGGGGGGTGGCTTTTTTAACTATGGCTACACCTTC. This chain links TRBV5-1 with TRBJ1-2; D perhaps matches TRBD1 (5 bases). The CDR3 runs 17 residues. Germline CDR1 and CDR2: SGHRS and YFSETQ. V was clipped by 0 bases and J by 1 base, with 16 bases between them.

This clone was seen more than once but under ten times. The chain uses TRBV4-3 and TRBJ2-7; tentatively, D is TRBD2 (6 bases). The CDR3 covers 11 residues. Germline values: CDR1 LGHNA, CDR2 YSLEER. The germline V and J ends were trimmed by 6 bases and 8 bases, with 11 bases remaining between them. The CDR3 DNA reads as TGCGCCAGCAGGGGAGGTGGGAAGCAGTACTTC. Its translation is CASRGGGKQYF.

This clone has a handful of counts. V gene TRBV5-1 combines with J gene TRBJ2-1; unclear D gene. Germline V gene sequence: CDR1 SGHRS, CDR2 YFSETQ. The CDR3 contains 13 residues. Trimming cost V 2 bases and J 5 bases, with 8 bases left between them. The CDR3 region is CASSFIQNNEQFF. The CDR3 region has the DNA TGCGCCAGCAGCTTCATCCAGAACAATGAGCAGTTCTTC.

The V call is TRBV19, the J call TRBJ2-3, with 7 bases that match TRBD1. V dropped 6 bases and J dropped 5; count of bases not matched to a gene: 8. The CDR3 totals 14 residues. The germline V gene has CDR1 LNHDA and CDR2 SQIVND (reference sequence). In DNA form, the CDR3 reads TGTGCCAGTAGGGAGACAGGGCGGAAAGATACGCAGTATTTT. Amino acids: CASRETGRKDTQYF.

This clone occurred a few times. The chain carries TRBV29-1 and TRBJ2-1; 10 bases fit TRBD1. With 8 bases clipped from V and 4 bases from J, the junction kept 5 bases outside the gene matches. CDR3 length equals 13 residues. Germline V lookup: CDR1 SQVTM, CDR2 ANQGSEA. The CDR3 protein is CSSRDRGYNEQFF. The CDR3, as DNA: TGCAGCTCCCGGGACAGGGGATACAATGAGCAGTTCTTC.

This clone was counted only a few times. The rearrangement uses TRBV27 and TRBJ2-7; the D gene is possibly TRBD1 (6 bases). V was shortened by 4 bases and J by 7 bases, with 17 bases between the two germline ends. The CDR3 loop spans 14 amino acids. CDR1 and CDR2 from the germline V gene are MNHEY and SMNVEV (reference sequence). The CDR3 DNA reads TGTGCCAGCAGTTACCAGGGGCCACGGGGTGAGCAGTACTTC. Translation gives CASSYQGPRGEQYF.

The chain couples TRBV7-8 to TRBJ1-2; 8 bases agree with TRBD1. CDR1 is SGHVS, CDR2 FQNEAQ, per germline. The junction had 3 bases not matched to a gene; V was cut back by 2 bases and J by 1 base. The CDR3 runs 15 residues. The CDR3 spells CASSLNRGNNYGYTF. Written as DNA, the CDR3 is TGTGCCAGCAGCTTAAACAGGGGGAATAACTATGGCTACACCTTC.